The clone carrying this T cell receptor beta chain appeared once. What it binds is unknown. With V trimmed by 6 bases and J by 6 bases, 14 bases remained unmatched. This CDR3 has 17 residues. Germline assignment: CDR1 SGHRS and CDR2 YFSETQ. This entry is derived from a study of T cells after yellow fever vaccination. TCRdb recomputed calls from the 5' RACE reads with MiXCR, one row per CDR3 protein. The top ten clones hold roughly a sixth of a sample with some 420,000 distinct CDR3 sequences, roughly 20% of them seen once. Findings of the study overall: A weaker secondary response peaked on day 5, the primary on day 15. Researchers noted that a small share of clonotypes showed up in both CD4 and CD8 compartments. Most clones from primary vaccination resurfaced after the booster (about 96% CD4, 88% CD8).

The material was PBMCs, obtained before the yellow fever booster vaccination. This clonotype was obtained from a young man who received the YFV17D yellow fever vaccine. The chain uses TRBV5-1 and TRBJ2-2; 10 nucleotides align to TRBD1. CDR3 in DNA: TGCGCCAGCACCTCCCGGGGGACAGGGGACCAGGCCGGGGAGCTGTTTTTT. This gives the protein CASTSRGTGDQAGELFF.